Listed below are T cell receptor beta chains from one sample, sequenced in a study of blood T cell repertoires in COVID-19. Profiling relied on immunoSEQ multiplex PCR, and the TCRdb table lists in-frame clones only, not all of them. The sample lists about 300,000 clones, around 86% occurring once. The specimen sequenced was PBMCs or T cells enriched from blood (not recorded which). These receptors came from a man aged 60 to 75 who had recovered from COVID-19. The CDR3 runs from the conserved cysteine through the conserved F or W. Each record gives: CDR3 protein, V gene, J gene.

CDR3aa: CASSRVLGQGRQPQHF
v_gene: TRBV28
j_gene: TRBJ1-5

CDR3aa: CASKRSRGGEKLFF
v_gene: TRBV10-1
j_gene: TRBJ1-4

CDR3aa: CASMEQGNSKLFF
v_gene: TRBV2
j_gene: TRBJ1-4

CDR3aa: CASSPGTGYNSPLHF
v_gene: TRBV27
j_gene: TRBJ1-6

CDR3aa: CAISELLAGGYEQYF
v_gene: TRBV10-3
j_gene: TRBJ2-7

CDR3aa: CARSRDREDFYTF
v_gene: TRBV5-3
j_gene: TRBJ1-2

CDR3aa: CASSWAGNTEAFF
v_gene: TRBV12-3/TRBV12-4
j_gene: TRBJ1-1

CDR3aa: CASSPGTSLNQPQHF
v_gene: TRBV5-5
j_gene: TRBJ1-5

CDR3aa: CASSLHSATNEKLFF
v_gene: TRBV28
j_gene: TRBJ1-4

CDR3aa: CASSVAGDTTAYEQYF
v_gene: TRBV9
j_gene: TRBJ2-7

CDR3aa: CASSPRLALGYEQYF
v_gene: TRBV27
j_gene: TRBJ2-7

CDR3aa: CAWSSTGTGKSPLHF
v_gene: TRBV30
j_gene: TRBJ1-6

CDR3aa: CASSDLRGIWYGYTF
v_gene: TRBV2
j_gene: TRBJ1-2

CDR3aa: CASSLGGVGSGYEQYF
v_gene: TRBV7-9
j_gene: TRBJ2-7

CDR3aa: CASSYMYQETQYF
v_gene: TRBV7-2
j_gene: TRBJ2-5

CDR3aa: CASSSMDRGTLNEQFF
v_gene: TRBV28
j_gene: TRBJ2-1

CDR3aa: CASSLRTSGRSYNEQFF
v_gene: TRBV11-2
j_gene: TRBJ2-1

CDR3aa: CASTGGTSRYNEQFF
v_gene: TRBV27
j_gene: TRBJ2-1